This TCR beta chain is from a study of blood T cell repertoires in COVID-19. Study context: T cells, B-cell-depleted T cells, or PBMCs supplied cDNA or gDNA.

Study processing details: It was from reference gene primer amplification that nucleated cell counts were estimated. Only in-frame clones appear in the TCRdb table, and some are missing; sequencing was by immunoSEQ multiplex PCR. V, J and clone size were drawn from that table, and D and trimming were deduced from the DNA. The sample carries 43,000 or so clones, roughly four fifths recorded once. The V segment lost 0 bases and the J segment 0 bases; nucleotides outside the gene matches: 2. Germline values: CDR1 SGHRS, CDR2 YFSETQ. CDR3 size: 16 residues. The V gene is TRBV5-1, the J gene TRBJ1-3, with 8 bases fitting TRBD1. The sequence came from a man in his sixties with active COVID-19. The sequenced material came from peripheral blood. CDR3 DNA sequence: TGCGCCAGCAGCTTGGGGGGGACAGGCTCTGGAAACACCATATATTTT. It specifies CASSLGGTGSGNTIYF.